The clone carrying this T cell receptor beta chain was observed at least ten times. Its antigen remains unknown. Its ends do not fully match the called genes, so a read error is possible. These data come from a study of spatial heterogeneity in lung cancer. In the study overall: More than eight raw reads, on average, carried each unique TCR and UMI combination.

Study-level findings and limits: Circulating ubiquitous expanded tumor TCRs were observed more frequently at resection than at follow-up.

From the 5' RACE reads, TCRdb called clonotypes with MiXCR, one entry per CDR3 protein. The table lists about 21,000 distinct CDR3 sequences, around 5% of them singletons. Time point given: sample taken at primary tumor resection. Sequencing covered unsorted whole RNA taken from tumor, nontumor lung or frozen PBMC. There were roughly 78 donors, all of them untreated patients with early-stage non-small cell lung cancer. CDR1 and CDR2 from the germline V gene are SSHAT and FNYEAQ (reference sequence). The CDR3 contains 15 residues. The sample in question was PBMCs, obtained at surgery. This chain links TRBV7-7 with TRBJ2-7; 9 bases line up with TRBD1. The source is a male donor with early-stage non-small cell lung cancer. CDR3 sequence (DNA): TGTGCTAGCAGCTTAGGACAGGGGACGACCTACGAGCAGTACTTC. As protein: CASSLGQGTTYEQYF.